Listed below are T cell receptor beta chains from one sample, sequenced in a study of beta chain features in type 1 diabetes. The table came from immunoSEQ multiplex PCR; TCRdb's copy has only in-frame clones and leaves some out. The sample lists about 230,000 clones, 7.5% to 10% occurring once. The sequenced material came from naive CD4+ T cells from blood. The receptor source for this set is a woman younger than 35 in good health. The CDR3 runs from the conserved cysteine through the conserved F or W. D genes are given only for firm matches. Some rows mark clone size as missing; the rest say once, few, many or name a class of expanded clone.

d_call: -; clone_size: few; v_call: TRBV7-9; j_call: TRBJ2-1; cdr3_nt: TGTGCCTCGGTTTCTAGCTCCTACAATGAGCAGTTCTTC; cdr3_aa: CASVSSSYNEQFF
d_call: TRBD1; clone_size: few; v_call: TRBV27; j_call: TRBJ2-1; cdr3_nt: TGTGCCAGCAGTTTAAGGGGGCAGTCCCAGACGGATGAGCAGTTCTTC; cdr3_aa: CASSLRGQSQTDEQFF
d_call: -; clone_size: -; v_call: TRBV27; j_call: TRBJ1-5; cdr3_nt: TGTGCCAGCAGTGGGAACAGGGTACGAAGCAATCAGCCCCAGCATTTT; cdr3_aa: CASSGNRVRSNQPQHF
d_call: -; clone_size: -; v_call: TRBV4-1; j_call: TRBJ1-4; cdr3_nt: TGCGCCAGCAGCCACGTCCCCCGGAGCCCCACGATGAATGAAAAACTGTTTTTT; cdr3_aa: CASSHVPRSPTMNEKLFF
d_call: TRBD1; clone_size: few; v_call: TRBV5-1; j_call: TRBJ1-1; cdr3_nt: TGCGCCAGCAGCCTTACCCGGTTTTTGGACAGGGGGCTCGACACTGAAGCTTTCTTT; cdr3_aa: CASSLTRFLDRGLDTEAFF
d_call: TRBD1; clone_size: -; v_call: TRBV5-1; j_call: TRBJ2-4; cdr3_nt: TGCGCCAGCAGCTTGGGACAGGGGAAAAACATTCAGTACTTC; cdr3_aa: CASSLGQGKNIQYF
d_call: -; clone_size: few; v_call: TRBV7-8; j_call: TRBJ1-1; cdr3_nt: TGTGCCAGCAGCCCGATTTTTGGCAGGACTATGAACACTGAAGCTTTCTTT; cdr3_aa: CASSPIFGRTMNTEAFF
d_call: -; clone_size: -; v_call: TRBV29-1; j_call: TRBJ2-5; cdr3_nt: TGCAGCGCGATGGGCGGGATGGGGGGAGAGACCCAGTACTTC; cdr3_aa: CSAMGGMGGETQYF
d_call: TRBD1; clone_size: few; v_call: TRBV5-4; j_call: TRBJ2-7; cdr3_nt: TGTGCCAGCAGCTTTGGGACAGCCAACCGTGAGCAGTACTTC; cdr3_aa: CASSFGTANREQYF
d_call: -; clone_size: -; v_call: TRBV6-1; j_call: TRBJ2-7; cdr3_nt: TGTGCCAGCAGCCCTAGCGCGGTCGGCTCCTACGAGCAGTACTTC; cdr3_aa: CASSPSAVGSYEQYF
d_call: TRBD2; clone_size: -; v_call: TRBV9; j_call: TRBJ2-1; cdr3_nt: TGTGCCAGCAGCGTTGGGACTAGCGGCAACAATGAGCAGTTCTTC; cdr3_aa: CASSVGTSGNNEQFF
d_call: TRBD2; clone_size: few; v_call: TRBV30; j_call: TRBJ2-7; cdr3_nt: TGTGCCTGGGGCGGACTAGCTGGGTACGAGCAGTACTTC; cdr3_aa: CAWGGLAGYEQYF
d_call: TRBD2; clone_size: -; v_call: TRBV5-1; j_call: TRBJ2-1; cdr3_nt: TGCGCCAGCAGCTGGGGACTAGCGGGGGGGGATTACAATGAGCAGTTCTTC; cdr3_aa: CASSWGLAGGDYNEQFF
d_call: TRBD2; clone_size: many; v_call: TRBV5-4; j_call: TRBJ2-1; cdr3_nt: TGTGCCAGCAGCTCGACTAGCAACGAGCAGTTCTTC; cdr3_aa: CASSSTSNEQFF
d_call: TRBD2; clone_size: -; v_call: TRBV9; j_call: TRBJ2-1; cdr3_nt: TGTGCCAGCAGCGTAACAACTAGCGGGGGGCTGGATGAGCAGTTCTTC; cdr3_aa: CASSVTTSGGLDEQFF
d_call: TRBD1; clone_size: many; v_call: TRBV2; j_call: TRBJ1-2; cdr3_nt: TGTGCCAGCAGCAGGACAGGAGGCTACACCTTC; cdr3_aa: CASSRTGGYTF
d_call: -; clone_size: -; v_call: TRBV5-1; j_call: TRBJ1-1; cdr3_nt: TGCGCCAGCAGCTTGTACGGGGGAGGGGATGAAGCTTTCTTT; cdr3_aa: CASSLYGGGDEAFF
d_call: TRBD1; clone_size: -; v_call: TRBV29-1; j_call: TRBJ2-1; cdr3_nt: TGCAGCGTTGCCACTCTCAGGGGGCGCGGGAAGTTCTTC; cdr3_aa: CSVATLRGRGKFF
d_call: -; clone_size: few; v_call: TRBV30; j_call: TRBJ2-5; cdr3_nt: TGTGCCTGGAGTGCCCAACAGGCTGAGACCCAGTACTTC; cdr3_aa: CAWSAQQAETQYF
d_call: -; clone_size: few; v_call: TRBV11-2; j_call: TRBJ1-1; cdr3_nt: TGTGCCAGCAGCTACGCTAGGACTGAAGCTTTCTTT; cdr3_aa: CASSYARTEAFF
d_call: -; clone_size: few; v_call: TRBV2; j_call: TRBJ2-3; cdr3_nt: TGTGCCACCCGGCCGGGGAGTGCTAGCAGGAATACGCAGTATTTT; cdr3_aa: CATRPGSASRNTQYF
d_call: TRBD1; clone_size: -; v_call: TRBV9; j_call: TRBJ2-7; cdr3_nt: TGTGCCAGCAGCTGGAGTGGGACAGGGGTTGCCGAGCAGTACTTC; cdr3_aa: CASSWSGTGVAEQYF
d_call: -; clone_size: few; v_call: TRBV30; j_call: TRBJ2-5; cdr3_nt: TGTGCCTCCATCGGGGCACCGGGACAACCATACTTC; cdr3_aa: CASIGAPGQPYF
d_call: -; clone_size: -; v_call: TRBV4-1; j_call: TRBJ2-2; cdr3_nt: TGCGCCAGCAGCCAAGCTAGCCCCATTACCGGGGAGCTGTTTTTT; cdr3_aa: CASSQASPITGELFF
d_call: TRBD1; clone_size: few; v_call: TRBV7-8; j_call: TRBJ2-4; cdr3_nt: TGTGCCAGCAGCGGTACGGCAGGGGGCCGACCCTCCAAAAACATTCAGTACTTC; cdr3_aa: CASSGTAGGRPSKNIQYF
d_call: TRBD1; clone_size: few; v_call: TRBV5-4; j_call: TRBJ2-1; cdr3_nt: TGTGCCAGCAGACCAGGACAGGTAGCCAATGAGCAGTTCTTC; cdr3_aa: CASRPGQVANEQFF
d_call: -; clone_size: -; v_call: TRBV25-1; j_call: TRBJ2-1; cdr3_nt: TGTGCCAGCAGTGCAGACAGGAGCTCCTACAATGAGCAGTTCTTC; cdr3_aa: CASSADRSSYNEQFF
d_call: TRBD1; clone_size: -; v_call: TRBV19; j_call: TRBJ1-5; cdr3_nt: TGTGCCAGTGCGGACAGGGGAGGGAATCAGCCCCAGCATTTT; cdr3_aa: CASADRGGNQPQHF